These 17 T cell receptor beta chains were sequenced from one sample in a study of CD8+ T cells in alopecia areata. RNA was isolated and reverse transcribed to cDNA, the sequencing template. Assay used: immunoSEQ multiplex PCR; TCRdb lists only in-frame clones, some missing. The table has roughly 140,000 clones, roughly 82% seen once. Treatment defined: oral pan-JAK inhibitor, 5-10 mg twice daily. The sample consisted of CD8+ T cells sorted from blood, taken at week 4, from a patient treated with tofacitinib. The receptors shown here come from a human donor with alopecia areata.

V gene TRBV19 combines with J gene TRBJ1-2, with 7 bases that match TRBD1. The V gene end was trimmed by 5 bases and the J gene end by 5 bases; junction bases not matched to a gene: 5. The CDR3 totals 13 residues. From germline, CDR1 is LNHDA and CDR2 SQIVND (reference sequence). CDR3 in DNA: TGTGCCAGTAGTCCGGGACAGACATATGGCTACACCTTC. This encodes CASSPGQTYGYTF.

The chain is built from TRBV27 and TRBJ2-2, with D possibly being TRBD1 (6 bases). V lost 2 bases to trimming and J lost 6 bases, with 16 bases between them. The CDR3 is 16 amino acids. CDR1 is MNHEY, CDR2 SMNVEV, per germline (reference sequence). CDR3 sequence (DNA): TGTGCCAGCAGTTTACGGACAGCCCTCGTCGCCGGGGAGCTGTTTTTT. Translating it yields CASSLRTALVAGELFF.

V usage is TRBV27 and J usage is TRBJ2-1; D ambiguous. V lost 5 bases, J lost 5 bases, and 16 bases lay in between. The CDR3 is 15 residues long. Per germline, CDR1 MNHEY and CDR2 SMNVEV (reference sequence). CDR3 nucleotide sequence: TGTGCCAGCAGTCCTTCAAGTTACTCGAACAATGAGCAGTTCTTC. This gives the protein CASSPSSYSNNEQFF.

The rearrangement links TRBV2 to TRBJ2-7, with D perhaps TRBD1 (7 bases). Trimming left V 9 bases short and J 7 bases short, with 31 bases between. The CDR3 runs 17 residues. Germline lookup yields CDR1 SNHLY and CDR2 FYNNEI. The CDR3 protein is CARTRTVQGGPGEEQYF. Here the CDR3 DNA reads TGTGCCAGAACCCGAACCGTTCAGGGGGGTCCTGGTGAGGAGCAGTACTTC.

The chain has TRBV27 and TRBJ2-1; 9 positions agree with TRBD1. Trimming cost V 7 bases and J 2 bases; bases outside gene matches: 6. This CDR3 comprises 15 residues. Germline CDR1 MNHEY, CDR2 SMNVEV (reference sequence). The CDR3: CASTATGGTYNEQFF. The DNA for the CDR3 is TGTGCCAGCACCGCAACAGGGGGCACCTACAATGAGCAGTTCTTC.

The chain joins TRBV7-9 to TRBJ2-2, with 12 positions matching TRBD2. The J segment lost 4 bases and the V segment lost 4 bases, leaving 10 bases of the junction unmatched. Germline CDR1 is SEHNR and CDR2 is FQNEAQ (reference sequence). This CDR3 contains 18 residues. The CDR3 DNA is TGTGCCAGCAGCTCGACTAGCGGGGGTACCCGAGGCACCGGGGAGCTGTTTTTT. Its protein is CASSSTSGGTRGTGELFF.

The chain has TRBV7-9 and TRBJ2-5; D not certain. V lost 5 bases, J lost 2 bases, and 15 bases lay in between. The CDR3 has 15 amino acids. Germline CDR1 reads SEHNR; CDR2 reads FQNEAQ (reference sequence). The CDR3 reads CASSTTLGKQETQYF. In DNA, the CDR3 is TGTGCCAGCAGCACCACCCTCGGCAAGCAAGAGACCCAGTACTTC.

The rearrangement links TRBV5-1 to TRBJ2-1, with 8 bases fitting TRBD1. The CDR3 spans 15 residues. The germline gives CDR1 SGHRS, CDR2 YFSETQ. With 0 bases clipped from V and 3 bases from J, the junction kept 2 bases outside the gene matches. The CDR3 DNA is TGCGCCAGCAGCTTGGGGGACAGGATCTACAATGAGCAGTTCTTC. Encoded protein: CASSLGDRIYNEQFF.

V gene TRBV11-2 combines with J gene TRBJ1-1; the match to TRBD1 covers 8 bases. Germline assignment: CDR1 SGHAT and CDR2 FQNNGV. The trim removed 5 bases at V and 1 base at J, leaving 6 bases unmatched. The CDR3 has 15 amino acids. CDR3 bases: TGTGCCAGCAGCAAAAACGACAGGGGGAACACTGAAGCTTTCTTT. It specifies CASSKNDRGNTEAFF.

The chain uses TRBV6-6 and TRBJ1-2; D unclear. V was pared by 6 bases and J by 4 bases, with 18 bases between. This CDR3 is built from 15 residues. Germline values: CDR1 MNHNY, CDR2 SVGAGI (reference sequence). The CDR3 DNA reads TGTGCCAGCAGCCGTCCCTTGGCCGAGACCTATGGCTACACCTTC. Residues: CASSRPLAETYGYTF.

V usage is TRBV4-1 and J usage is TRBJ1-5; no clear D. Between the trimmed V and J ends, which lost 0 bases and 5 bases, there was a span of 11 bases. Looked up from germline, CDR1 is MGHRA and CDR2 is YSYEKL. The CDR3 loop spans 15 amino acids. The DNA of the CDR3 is TGCGCCAGCAGCCAAGAACTATCGGGGTATCAGCCCCAGCATTTT. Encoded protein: CASSQELSGYQPQHF.

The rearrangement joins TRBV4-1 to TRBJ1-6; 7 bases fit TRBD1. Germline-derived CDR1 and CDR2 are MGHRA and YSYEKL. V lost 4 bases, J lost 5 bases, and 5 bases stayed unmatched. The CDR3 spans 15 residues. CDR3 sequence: CASSLAGTDNSPLHF. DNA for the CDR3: TGCGCCAGCAGCCTAGCGGGGACAGATAATTCACCCCTCCACTTT.

The CDR3 DNA reads as TGTGCCAGCAGCCAAATTACAGGCGGGGATGAGCAGTTCTTC. Its protein is CASSQITGGDEQFF. V is TRBV14 and J is TRBJ2-1; tentatively, D is TRBD2 (6 bases). Trimming removed 2 bases from V and 8 bases from J, with 13 bases in between. Germline CDR1 is SGHDN and CDR2 is FVKESK. The CDR3 contains 14 residues.

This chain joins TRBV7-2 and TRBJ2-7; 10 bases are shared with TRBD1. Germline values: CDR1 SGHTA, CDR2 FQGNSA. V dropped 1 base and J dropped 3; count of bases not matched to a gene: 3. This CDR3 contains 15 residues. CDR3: CASSLEGQGLYEQYF. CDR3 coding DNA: TGTGCCAGCAGCTTAGAGGGACAGGGGCTCTACGAGCAGTACTTC.

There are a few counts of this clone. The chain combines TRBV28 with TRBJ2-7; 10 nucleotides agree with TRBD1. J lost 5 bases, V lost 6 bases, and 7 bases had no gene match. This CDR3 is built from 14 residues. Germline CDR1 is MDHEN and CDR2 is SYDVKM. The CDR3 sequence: CASSSPGQGNEQYF. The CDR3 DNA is TGTGCCAGCAGCTCCCCGGGACAGGGGAACGAGCAGTACTTC.

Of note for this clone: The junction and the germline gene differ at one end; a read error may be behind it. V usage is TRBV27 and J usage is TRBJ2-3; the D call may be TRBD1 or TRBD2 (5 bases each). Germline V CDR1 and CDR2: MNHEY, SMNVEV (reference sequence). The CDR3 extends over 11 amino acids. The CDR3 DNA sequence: TGTGCCAGCTGCCTGGACCGGGACCTCCATTTT. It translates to CASCLDRDLHF.

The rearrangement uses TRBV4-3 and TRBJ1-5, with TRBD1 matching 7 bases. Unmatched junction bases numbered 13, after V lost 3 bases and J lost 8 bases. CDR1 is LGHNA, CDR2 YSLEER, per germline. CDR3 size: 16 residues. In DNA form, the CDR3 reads TGCGCCAGCAGCCACGACAGGGTTGGGATCGGGGAGCCCCAGCATTTT. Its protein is CASSHDRVGIGEPQHF.